This T cell receptor beta chain derives from a study of OX40 agonist ivuxolimab in advanced cancers. Study details: Among those enrolled, mean age was roughly 55 years (range about 23 to 80) and 70% to 85% were male.

Sequencing used immunoSEQ multiplex PCR; TCRdb keeps in-frame clones, though not all of them. This sample has approximately 60,000 clones, with about 82% found just once. Per germline, CDR1 LGHNA and CDR2 YSLEER. The V and J ends lost 0 bases and 1 base, in that order; junction bases with no gene match: 7. There are 18 residues in the CDR3. About this clone: Its antigen is unknown.

Study-wide points: Antigens targeted by the expanded peripheral T cells were not determined. At 0.1-3.0 mg/kg, partial responders had clonal expansion among the lowest observed. On average, CD8+ T cells had more expanded clones than CD4+.

This material consisted of CD4+ or CD8+ T cells sorted from blood, taken in a trial of the OX40 agonist ivuxolimab. The gene calls are TRBV4-3 and TRBJ2-1; 9 nucleotides agree with TRBD2. The receptor was isolated from an adult with an advanced solid tumor such as melanoma, head and neck, liver or kidney cancer. Here the CDR3 DNA reads TGCGCCAGCAGCCAAGATCCCCAAAGCGGGGGGTCCTACAATGAGCAGTTCTTC. It translates to CASSQDPQSGGSYNEQFF.